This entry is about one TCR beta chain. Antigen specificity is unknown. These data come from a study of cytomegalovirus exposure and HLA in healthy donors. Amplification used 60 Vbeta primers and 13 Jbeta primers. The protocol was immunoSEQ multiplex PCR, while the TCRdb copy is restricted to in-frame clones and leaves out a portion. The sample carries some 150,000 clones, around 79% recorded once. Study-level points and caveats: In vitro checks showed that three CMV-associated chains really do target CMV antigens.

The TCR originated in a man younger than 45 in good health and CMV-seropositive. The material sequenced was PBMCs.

DNA of the CDR3: TGTGCCAGCAGCTTAGCACAGGGCGTGAACACTGAAGCTTTCTTT. Its protein product is CASSLAQGVNTEAFF. This chain joins TRBV11-2 and TRBJ1-1, with TRBD1 as a possible D gene (6 bases). Germline V lookup: CDR1 SGHAT, CDR2 FQNNGV. Trimming took 1 base from V and 0 from J, leaving 9 bases between them. The CDR3 covers 15 residues.